This T cell receptor (beta chain) was captured by sequencing in a study of cytomegalovirus exposure and HLA in healthy donors. Study information: Across almost 400 genotyped donors, around 80% landed in the Caucasian-associated ancestry cluster.

In the PCR, 60 Vbeta and 13 Jbeta primers were used. Generated by immunoSEQ multiplex PCR, the TCRdb table keeps only in-frame clones and is missing some. The profile shows 150,000 to 200,000 clones, roughly three quarters of them singletons. Regarding the study as a whole: In a later analysis, HLA-associated TCR beta chains were more clonally expanded than equally common others. Later on, a genetic analysis was performed. It linked a missense variant in DCLRE1C with V- and J-gene trimming of TCR beta. A classifier reportedly called cytomegalovirus status with high sensitivity and specificity.

The CDR3 length is 15 residues. Germline CDR1 MDHEN, CDR2 SYDVKM. V lost 4 bases and J lost 8, with 20 bases in between. As for this clone: Antigen: not known.

The receptor was derived from a woman aged 50 to 60 in good health and CMV-seronegative. The sample taken for sequencing was PBMCs. The chain couples TRBV28 to TRBJ1-2; D call uncertain. The CDR3 spells CASSSTRTGFGGYTF. The CDR3 bases are TGTGCCAGCAGTTCTACCCGGACTGGGTTTGGAGGCTACACCTTC.